The entry that follows covers one T cell receptor (beta chain) sequence. The target antigen is unknown. The data stem from a study of cytomegalovirus exposure and HLA in healthy donors. Study conclusions and caveats: In an earlier analysis, productive rearrangement rates for most beta V segments clustered near 90% or 30%.

The PCR used 60 Vbeta and 13 Jbeta primers. Measured with immunoSEQ multiplex PCR; TCRdb has only the in-frame clones, and not every one. The data show approximately 93,000 clones, more than 75% seen once. The CDR3 is 15 amino acids. CDR1 SGHDT and CDR2 YYEEEE come from the germline V gene. V lost 4 bases and J lost 5, with 16 bases in between. Sequencing was performed on PBMCs. The TCR originated in a middle-aged woman in good health and CMV-seronegative. The genes are TRBV5-6 and TRBJ2-1; the D gene is possibly TRBD2 (5 bases). CDR3 in amino acids: CASSLRLTHHNEQFF. CDR3 coding DNA: TGTGCCAGCAGCCTTAGACTAACCCATCACAATGAGCAGTTCTTC.